This T cell receptor (beta chain) is drawn from a study of blood T cell repertoires in COVID-19. About the study: Italy, Spain and the United States were the sources of the convalescent and acute COVID-19 samples. Sources were T cells, B-cell-depleted T cells, or PBMCs; the material itself was cDNA or gDNA.

The CDR3 has 16 residues. Germline values: CDR1 MNHEY, CDR2 SVGEGT. Trimming left V 5 bases short and J 0 bases short, with 14 bases between. TCRdb keeps only in-frame clones here, not all; method: immunoSEQ multiplex PCR. The sample carries around 130,000 clones, 85% recorded once. This clone was counted once. The sequence was obtained from a human donor in a cohort sampled during active COVID-19. V and J are TRBV6-2 or TRBV6-3 and TRBJ1-5; maybe TRBD1 (6 bases). Material for sequencing was peripheral blood. This CDR3 is CASSLLGHPSNQPQHF. The CDR3 DNA reads TGTGCCAGCAGTCTACTGGGACATCCTAGCAATCAGCCCCAGCATTTT.